This is a list of T cell receptor beta chains from one sample in a study of T cells in Graves' hyperthyroidism and ophthalmopathy. TCRdb reprocessed the multiplex PCR reads with MiXCR, giving one entry per CDR3 protein. The table lists about 720,000 distinct CDR3 sequences, roughly 15% of them singletons. The sequencing input was blood. These receptors were obtained from a man aged 18 to 35 with Graves' hyperthyroidism. Both conserved end residues are part of each CDR3. Fields, in order: clone size, J gene, V gene, D gene, CDR3 protein, CDR3 DNA. A D gene is named only where the DNA matches it firmly. Clone size, where shown, is once, few, many, or a class for clones that have expanded.

>.|TRBJ2-2|TRBV20-1|.
CSARDIFGSGDTNTGELFF
TGCAGTGCTAGAGATATTTTCGGATCAGGCGATACGAACACCGGGGAGCTGTTTTTT
>many|TRBJ1-2|TRBV28|TRBD1
CASSSGQGSEGYTF
TGTGCCAGCAGTTCGGGACAGGGATCTGAAGGCTACACCTTC
>many|TRBJ2-3|TRBV7-9|TRBD2
CASSPWTSGSESQYF
TGTGCCAGCAGCCCTTGGACTAGCGGGAGCGAGTCGCAGTATTTT
>many|TRBJ1-1|TRBV27|.
CASRLVGNTEAFF
TGTGCCAGCAGGCTCGTAGGGAACACTGAAGCTTTCTTT
>few|TRBJ1-4|TRBV7-3|.
CASSLRAGMGEKLFF
TGTGCCAGCAGCTTAAGGGCAGGGATGGGTGAAAAACTGTTTTTT
>.|TRBJ1-4|TRBV15|.
CATEARKGAYEKLFF
TGTGCCACCGAGGCCCGTAAAGGGGCATATGAAAAACTGTTTTTT
>few|TRBJ2-7|TRBV24-1|TRBD2
CATSQAGTPYEQYF
TGTGCCACCAGCCAAGCGGGAACCCCCTACGAGCAGTACTTC
>few|TRBJ1-4|TRBV9|.
CASSVTGTAATNEKLFF
TGTGCCAGCAGCGTTACTGGGACGGCTGCAACTAATGAAAAACTGTTTTTT
>many|TRBJ2-3|TRBV11-2|.
CASSSKLSTDTQYF
TGTGCCAGCAGCTCAAAGCTCAGCACAGATACGCAGTATTTT
>few|TRBJ2-4|TRBV5-1|.
CASSLGAGTAWAKNIQYF
TGCGCCAGCAGCTTGGGGGCGGGAACAGCTTGGGCCAAAAACATTCAGTACTTC
>many|TRBJ2-5|TRBV7-2|TRBD1
CASSSNRGKETQYF
TGTGCCAGCAGCTCTAACAGGGGAAAAGAGACCCAGTACTTC
>many|TRBJ2-1|TRBV20-1|TRBD2
CSAGAGGTYNEQFF
TGCAGTGCAGGGGCGGGAGGGACCTACAATGAGCAGTTCTTC
>many|TRBJ2-1|TRBV20-1|TRBD2
CSALSGRGNEQFF
TGCAGTGCACTTAGCGGGAGGGGCAATGAGCAGTTCTTC
>few|TRBJ2-1|TRBV11-2|TRBD2
CASSLGGSENEQFF
TGTGCCAGCAGCTTGGGAGGGAGTGAAAATGAGCAGTTCTTC
>.|TRBJ2-1|TRBV24-1|.
CATGSNEQFF
TGTGCCACCGGGTCCAATGAGCAGTTCTTC
>.|TRBJ1-4|TRBV29-1|.
CSVEVSRSEKLFF
TGCAGCGTTGAAGTCAGTAGGAGTGAAAAACTGTTTTTT
>once|TRBJ2-3|TRBV11-3|.
CASSFGARSTDTQYF
TGTGCCAGCAGCTTCGGTGCGCGGAGCACAGATACGCAGTATTTT
>many|TRBJ1-1|TRBV3-1|.
CASSQDGRGRTEAFF
TGTGCCAGCAGCCAAGATGGCAGGGGCCGGACTGAAGCTTTCTTT
>many|TRBJ1-1|TRBV7-9|.
CASSLRQSTEAFF
TGTGCCAGCAGCCTCAGACAGTCTACTGAAGCTTTCTTT
>.|TRBJ1-1|TRBV20-1|.
CSARPGAKNTEAFF
TGCAGTGCTAGACCGGGGGCCAAGAACACTGAAGCTTTCTTT
>many|TRBJ2-5|TRBV2|.
CASSGQPEYF
TGTGCCAGCAGTGGACAGCCGGAGTACTTC
>.|TRBJ1-5|TRBV5-1|.
CASSTGLGGQPQHF
TGCGCCAGCAGCACAGGGTTGGGGGGTCAGCCCCAGCATTTT
>many|TRBJ1-1|TRBV11-3|.
CASSSQGHRMGYGTEAFF
TGTGCCAGCAGCTCACAAGGACACCGGATGGGGTATGGTACTGAAGCTTTCTTT
>.|TRBJ2-1|TRBV7-2|TRBD2
CASSLNGLAGYNEQFF
TGTGCCAGCAGCTTGAACGGACTAGCAGGCTACAATGAGCAGTTCTTC
>many|TRBJ2-7|TRBV28|TRBD1
CASRTGGGEQYF
TGTGCCAGCAGAACAGGGGGAGGCGAGCAGTACTTC
>many|TRBJ2-7|TRBV9|.
CASSPRLVSYEQYF
TGTGCCAGCAGCCCCCGACTGGTATCCTACGAGCAGTACTTC
>many|TRBJ2-1|TRBV11-2|.
CASSLEGYGGTYNEQFF
TGTGCCAGCAGCTTAGAAGGTTACGGGGGTACCTACAATGAGCAGTTCTTC
>.|TRBJ1-5|TRBV25-1|TRBD1
CASSAGTGWGQPQHF
TGTGCCAGCAGTGCCGGGACAGGGTGGGGTCAGCCCCAGCATTTT
>.|TRBJ2-1|TRBV7-9|TRBD2
CASSSLSSGSYNEQFF
TGTGCCAGCAGCTCCCTCTCTAGCGGATCCTACAATGAGCAGTTCTTC
>many|TRBJ2-7|TRBV20-1|TRBD2
CSVTATSGRSSYEQYF
TGCAGTGTCACGGCGACTAGCGGGAGGAGCTCCTACGAGCAGTACTTC
>many|TRBJ2-1|TRBV7-9|.
CASSLAGPWDEQFF
TGTGCCAGCAGCTTAGCGGGACCCTGGGATGAGCAGTTCTTC
>.|TRBJ2-7|TRBV3-1|.
CASSQGDRGEQYF
TGTGCCAGCAGCCAAGGGGATCGCGGCGAGCAGTACTTC
>.|TRBJ2-2|TRBV13|.
CASSLVAGTRELFF
TGTGCCAGCAGCTTAGTCGCAGGGACCCGGGAGCTGTTTTTT
>few|TRBJ1-4|TRBV15|TRBD1
CATSRGGQGVATNEKLFF
TGTGCCACCAGCAGAGGGGGACAGGGGGTCGCAACTAATGAAAAACTGTTTTTT
>few|TRBJ2-1|TRBV5-1|.
CASSLPRVPNEQFF
TGCGCCAGCAGCTTGCCCAGGGTCCCCAATGAGCAGTTCTTC
>many|TRBJ2-5|TRBV6-2/TRBV6-3|.
CASSPGLETQYF
TGTGCCAGCAGCCCAGGGTTGGAGACCCAGTACTTC
>many|TRBJ2-7|TRBV6-1|.
CASSPFEGGEQYF
TGTGCCAGCAGTCCCTTTGAGGGAGGAGAGCAGTACTTC
>few|TRBJ1-5|TRBV12-3/TRBV12-4|.
CASSWSGGNQPQHF
TGTGCCAGCAGTTGGTCGGGGGGCAATCAGCCCCAGCATTTT
>.|TRBJ1-2|TRBV6-2/TRBV6-3|.
CASSYGYRGGYTF
TGTGCCAGCAGTTACGGCTACAGAGGAGGCTACACCTTC
>.|TRBJ2-5|TRBV4-3|.
CASSQDPWETQYF
TGCGCCAGCAGCCAAGATCCCTGGGAGACCCAGTACTTC
>.|TRBJ2-3|TRBV27|.
CASSGLPNADTQYF
TGTGCCAGCAGCGGGCTTCCCAACGCAGATACGCAGTATTTT
>.|TRBJ1-6|TRBV12-3/TRBV12-4|.
CASSFVGSPYNSPLHF
TGTGCCAGCAGTTTCGTAGGATCCCCTTATAATTCACCCCTCCACTTT
>few|TRBJ1-3|TRBV5-8|.
CASSSGTRSGNTIYF
TGTGCCAGCAGCTCAGGGACGCGGTCTGGAAACACCATATATTTT
>few|TRBJ2-7|TRBV4-1|TRBD2
CASSQDVNSGRYEQYF
TGCGCCAGCAGCCAAGATGTGAACAGCGGGAGGTACGAGCAGTACTTC
>many|TRBJ1-1|TRBV20-1|.
CSARVDTWNTEAFF
TGCAGTGCTAGAGTTGACACCTGGAACACTGAAGCTTTCTTT
>many|TRBJ2-3|TRBV12-3/TRBV12-4|.
CASSLMGDTDTQYF
TGTGCCAGCAGTTTAATGGGGGACACAGATACGCAGTATTTT
>.|TRBJ1-5|TRBV29-1|TRBD1
CSVSGTGTGPQHF
TGCAGCGTTTCCGGGACAGGGACTGGGCCCCAGCATTTT